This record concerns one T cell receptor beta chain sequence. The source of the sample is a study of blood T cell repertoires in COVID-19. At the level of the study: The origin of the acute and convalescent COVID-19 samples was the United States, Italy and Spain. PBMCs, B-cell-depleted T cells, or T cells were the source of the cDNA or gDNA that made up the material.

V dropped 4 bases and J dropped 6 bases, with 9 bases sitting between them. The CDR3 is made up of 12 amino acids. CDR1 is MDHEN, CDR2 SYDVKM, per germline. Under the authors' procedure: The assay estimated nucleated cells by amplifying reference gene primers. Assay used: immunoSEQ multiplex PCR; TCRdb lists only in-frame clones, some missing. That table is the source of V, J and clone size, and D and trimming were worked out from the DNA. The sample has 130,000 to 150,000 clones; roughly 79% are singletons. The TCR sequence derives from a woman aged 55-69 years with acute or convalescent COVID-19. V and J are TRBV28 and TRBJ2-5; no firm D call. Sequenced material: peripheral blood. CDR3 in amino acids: CASSSTTQTQYF. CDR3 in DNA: TGTGCCAGCAGTTCTACGACTCAGACCCAGTACTTC.